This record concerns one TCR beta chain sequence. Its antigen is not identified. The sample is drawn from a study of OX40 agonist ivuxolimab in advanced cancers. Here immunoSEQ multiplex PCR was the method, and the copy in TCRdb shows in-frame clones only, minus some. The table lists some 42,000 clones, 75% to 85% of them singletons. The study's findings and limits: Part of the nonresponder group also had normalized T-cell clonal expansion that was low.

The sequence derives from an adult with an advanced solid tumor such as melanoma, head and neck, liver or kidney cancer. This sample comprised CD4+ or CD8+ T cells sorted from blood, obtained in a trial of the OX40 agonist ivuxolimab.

The CDR3 coding sequence is TGTGCCAGCAGCTTGGGAGGGGACGGTTATTCACCCCTCCACTTT. Translated, it gives CASSLGGDGYSPLHF. This chain links TRBV5-4 with TRBJ1-6; D possibly corresponds to TRBD1 (5 bases). Trimming removed 0 bases at V and 8 bases at J, with 12 bases between. The CDR3 has 15 amino acids. Germline V gene data show CDR1 as SGHNT and CDR2 as YYREEE (reference sequence).